This TCR beta chain originates from a study of T cell responses to AZD1222 COVID-19 vaccine. CDR3 length: 16 amino acids. Germline CDR1 and CDR2: SNHLY and FYNNEI. V was cut by 2 bases and J by 8 bases, with 18 bases left in between. Profiled with immunoSEQ multiplex PCR; TCRdb holds only in-frame clones, not every one. This sample has tens of thousands of clones, with less than 90% found just once. The sample was peripheral blood, taken 28 days after the second AZD1222 dose. The clonotype was recovered from an adult who received the AZD1222 COVID-19 vaccine. V is TRBV2 and J is TRBJ1-4, with TRBD1 as a possible D gene (6 bases). The CDR3 sequence is CASSEREGVKWEKLFF. The CDR3 bases are TGTGCCAGCAGTGAACGTGAGGGGGTGAAGTGGGAAAAACTGTTTTTT.